This T cell receptor beta chain is from a study of technical replicates of blood from several donors. TCRdb keeps only in-frame clones here, not all; method: immunoSEQ multiplex PCR. The profile shows about 91,000 clones, 92% of them singletons. The sample taken for sequencing was T cells isolated from PBMCs. The receptor comes from a human donor in good health.

CDR3 region: CASTYLGTGSYEQYF. CDR3 in DNA: TGTGCCAGTACATACCTCGGGACAGGGAGTTACGAGCAGTACTTC. The V and J genes are TRBV6-5 and TRBJ2-7, with 9 bases that match TRBD1. V was pared by 9 bases and J by 4 bases, with 13 bases of the junction left unmatched. Germline-derived CDR1 and CDR2 are MNHEY and SVGAGI. This CDR3 spans 15 amino acids.